This passage covers 12 T cell receptor beta chains from one sample sequenced in a study of cytomegalovirus exposure and HLA in healthy donors. Here immunoSEQ multiplex PCR was the method, and the copy in TCRdb shows in-frame clones only, minus some. The sample has about 150,000 clones; around 84% are singletons. Sequenced sample: PBMCs. These receptors were collected from a human donor in good health.

This clone appeared a single time. The genes are TRBV18 and TRBJ1-5; the D gene is possibly TRBD1 (5 bases). CDR3 size: 15 residues. The V end was cut by 6 bases, the J end by 2 bases, with 14 bases between. In germline, CDR1 is KGHSH, CDR2 LQKENI. For the CDR3, the DNA is TGTGCCAGCTCTTCTCGGGGAGGGGGCAATCAGCCCCAGCATTTT. It specifies CASSSRGGGNQPQHF.

The V call is TRBV4-3, the J call TRBJ2-7; 9 positions match TRBD1. With V trimmed by 0 bases and J by 6 bases, 9 bases remained unmatched. This CDR3 comprises 16 residues. Germline CDR1 reads LGHNA; CDR2 reads YSLEER. The CDR3 nucleotides read TGCGCCAGCAGCCAAGACGTAAATACAGGGGGCGGCGAGCAGTACTTC. Translating it yields CASSQDVNTGGGEQYF.

This clone was counted between two and nine times. The rearrangement uses TRBV27 and TRBJ2-7; possibly TRBD2 for D (6 bases). CDR1 and CDR2 from the germline V gene are MNHEY and SMNVEV (reference sequence). This CDR3 has 14 residues. Trimming removed 0 bases from V and 2 bases from J, with 8 bases in between. The CDR3 loop reads CASSLSRLAYEQYF. The CDR3 DNA reads TGTGCCAGCAGTTTATCCCGACTAGCCTACGAGCAGTACTTC.

The rearrangement uses TRBV25-1 and TRBJ2-5; weak D call: TRBD1 (5 bases). Germline V gives CDR1 MGHDK, CDR2 SYGVNS. This CDR3 spans 15 amino acids. V lost 2 bases to trimming and J lost 4 bases, with 14 bases between them. For the CDR3, the DNA is TGTGCCAGCAGTGAAATAGGCGCAGGGTTAGAGACCCAGTACTTC. Translating it yields CASSEIGAGLETQYF.

In its sample, this clone was seen once. V gene TRBV11-1 combines with J gene TRBJ2-7, with 7 positions matching TRBD1. Germline V gene data show CDR1 as SGHAT and CDR2 as FQDESV (reference sequence). Trimming at V came to 5 bases and at J to 0 bases, leaving 7 bases not matched to a gene. This CDR3 contains 15 residues. CDR3 nucleotides: TGTGCCAGCAGCCGGGACAGAGCGGTCTCCTACGAGCAGTACTTC. Translation: CASSRDRAVSYEQYF. The variable domain in full, with the rest retrieved from reference TRBV11-1 and TRBJ2-7, is EAEVAQSPRYKITEKSQAVAFWCDPISGHATLYWYRQILGQGPELLVQFQDESVVDDSQLPKDRFSAERLKGVDSTLKIQPAELGDSAMYLCASSRDRAVSYEQYFGPGTRLTVT.

This sequence joins TRBV4-1 and TRBJ2-7; maybe TRBD2 (7 bases). Germline V gene sequence: CDR1 MGHRA, CDR2 YSYEKL. The CDR3 contains 16 residues. Trimming removed 4 bases at V and 5 bases at J, with 21 bases between. CDR3: CASSPLGGGGKHEQYF. The CDR3 bases are TGCGCCAGCAGCCCGCTTGGGGGCGGGGGAAAACACGAGCAGTACTTC.

The V and J genes are TRBV6-5 and TRBJ1-2; no definite D call. Germline V CDR1 and CDR2: MNHEY, SVGAGI. The CDR3 extends over 14 amino acids. Trimming removed 2 bases at V and 7 bases at J, with 14 bases between. CDR3 amino acids: CASSYDGEKTGYTF. CDR3 DNA sequence: TGTGCCAGCAGTTACGACGGAGAAAAGACTGGCTACACCTTC.

The genes are TRBV28 and TRBJ1-5; D perhaps matches TRBD1 (5 bases). V was cut by 5 bases and J by 7 bases, with 9 bases left in between. The CDR3 spans 12 residues. CDR1 and CDR2 from the germline V gene are MDHEN and SYDVKM. The CDR3 protein is CASSPRGQPQHF. As DNA, the CDR3 is TGTGCCAGCAGTCCCCGGGGGCAGCCCCAGCATTTT.

The chain joins TRBV9 to TRBJ2-1, with D maybe TRBD1 (5 bases). Trimming cost V 0 bases and J 4 bases, with 14 bases left between them. CDR1 SGDLS and CDR2 YYNGEE come from the germline V gene. CDR3 size: 16 residues. This CDR3 reads CASSVGFRVEYNEQFF. CDR3 in DNA: TGTGCCAGCAGCGTAGGTTTCAGGGTGGAGTACAATGAGCAGTTCTTC.

The chain employs TRBV6-1 and TRBJ2-1, with D unclear. Germline values: CDR1 MNHNS, CDR2 SASEGT. V dropped 4 bases and J dropped 5 bases, with 15 bases sitting between them. The CDR3 runs to 15 residues. For the CDR3, the DNA is TGTGCCAGCAGTGCATACTCCTCGCTAAACAATGAGCAGTTCTTC. Protein sequence: CASSAYSSLNNEQFF.

The chain combines TRBV28 with TRBJ1-4, with D perhaps matching TRBD1 (6 bases). This CDR3 has 14 residues. Germline assignment: CDR1 MDHEN and CDR2 SYDVKM. V was shortened by 5 bases and J by 0 bases, with 7 bases between the two germline ends. DNA for the CDR3: TGTGCCAGCAGTGACAGGTCAACTAATGAAAAACTGTTTTTT. It translates to CASSDRSTNEKLFF.

The J gene is TRBJ2-1, the V gene TRBV4-3; 11 bases line up with TRBD2. Germline assignment: CDR1 LGHNA and CDR2 YSLEER. The CDR3 totals 21 residues. V was pared by 2 bases and J by 8 bases, with 23 bases of the junction left unmatched. The CDR3 region has the DNA TGCGCCAGCAGCCAACGCCTTAGCGGGGGGGATTTCGTTGGACGGGTATATGAGCAGTTCTTC. Its protein product is CASSQRLSGGDFVGRVYEQFF.